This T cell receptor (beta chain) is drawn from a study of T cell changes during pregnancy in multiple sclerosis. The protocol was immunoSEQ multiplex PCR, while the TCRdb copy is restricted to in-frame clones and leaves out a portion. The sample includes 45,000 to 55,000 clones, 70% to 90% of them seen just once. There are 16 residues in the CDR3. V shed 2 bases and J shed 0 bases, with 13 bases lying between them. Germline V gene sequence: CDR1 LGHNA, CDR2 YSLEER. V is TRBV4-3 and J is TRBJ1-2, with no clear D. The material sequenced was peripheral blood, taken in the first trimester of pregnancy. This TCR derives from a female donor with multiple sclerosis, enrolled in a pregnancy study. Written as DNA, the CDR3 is TGCGCCAGCAGCCAATGGGTCGGGGAGGCTAACTATGGCTACACCTTC. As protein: CASSQWVGEANYGYTF.